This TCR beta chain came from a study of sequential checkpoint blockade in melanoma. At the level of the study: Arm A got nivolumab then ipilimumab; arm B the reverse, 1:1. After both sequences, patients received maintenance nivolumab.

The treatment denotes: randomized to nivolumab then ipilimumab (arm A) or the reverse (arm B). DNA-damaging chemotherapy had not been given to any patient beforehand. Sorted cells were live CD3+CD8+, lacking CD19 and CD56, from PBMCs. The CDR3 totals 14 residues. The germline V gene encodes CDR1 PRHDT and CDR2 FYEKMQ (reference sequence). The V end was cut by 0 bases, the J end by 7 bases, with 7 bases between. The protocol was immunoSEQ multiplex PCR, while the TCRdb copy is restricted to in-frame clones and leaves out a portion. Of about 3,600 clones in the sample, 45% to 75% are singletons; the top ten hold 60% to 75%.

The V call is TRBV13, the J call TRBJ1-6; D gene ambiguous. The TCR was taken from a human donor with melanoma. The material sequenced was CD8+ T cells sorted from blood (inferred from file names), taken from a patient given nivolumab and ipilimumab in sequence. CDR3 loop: CASSLGRGNSPLHF. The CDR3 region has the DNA TGTGCCAGCAGCTTAGGCCGGGGAAATTCACCCCTCCACTTT.